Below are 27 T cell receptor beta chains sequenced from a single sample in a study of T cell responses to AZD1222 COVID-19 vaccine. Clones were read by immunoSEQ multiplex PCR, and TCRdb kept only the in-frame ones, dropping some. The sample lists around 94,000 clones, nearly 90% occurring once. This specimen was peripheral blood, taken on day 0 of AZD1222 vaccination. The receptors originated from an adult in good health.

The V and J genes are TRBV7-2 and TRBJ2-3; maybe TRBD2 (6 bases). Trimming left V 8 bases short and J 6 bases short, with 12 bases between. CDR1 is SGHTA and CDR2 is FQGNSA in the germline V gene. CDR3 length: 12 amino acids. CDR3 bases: TGTGCCAGCGAGACCCTAGCGGATACGCAGTATTTT. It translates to CASETLADTQYF.

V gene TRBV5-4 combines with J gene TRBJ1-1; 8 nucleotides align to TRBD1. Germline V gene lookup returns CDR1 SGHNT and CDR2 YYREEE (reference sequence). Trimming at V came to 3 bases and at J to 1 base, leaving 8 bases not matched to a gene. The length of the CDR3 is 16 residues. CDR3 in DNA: TGTGCCAGCAGCTCTACAATAGGACAGGGGAACACTGAAGCTTTCTTT. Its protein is CASSSTIGQGNTEAFF.

The CDR3 loop is CASSDPGGLNYEQYF. The CDR3 bases are TGTGCCAGCAGTGACCCTGGAGGCTTAAACTACGAGCAGTACTTC. The V gene is TRBV6-1, the J gene TRBJ2-7; D perhaps matches TRBD2 (5 bases). The germline CDR1 and CDR2 sequences are MNHNS and SASEGT. The CDR3 is made up of 15 amino acids. The V end was cut by 3 bases, the J end by 3 bases, with 15 bases between.

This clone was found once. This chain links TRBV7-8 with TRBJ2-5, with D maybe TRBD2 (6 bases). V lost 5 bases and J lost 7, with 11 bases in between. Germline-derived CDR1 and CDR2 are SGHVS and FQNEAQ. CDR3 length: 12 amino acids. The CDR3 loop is CASSHQEGTQYF. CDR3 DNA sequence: TGTGCCAGCAGCCACCAGGAGGGGACCCAGTACTTC.

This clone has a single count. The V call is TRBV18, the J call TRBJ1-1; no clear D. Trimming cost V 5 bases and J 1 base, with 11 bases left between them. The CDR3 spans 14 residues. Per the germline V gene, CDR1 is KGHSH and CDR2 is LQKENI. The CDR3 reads CASSSSVENTEAFF. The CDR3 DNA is TGTGCCAGCTCATCTTCGGTAGAGAACACTGAAGCTTTCTTT.

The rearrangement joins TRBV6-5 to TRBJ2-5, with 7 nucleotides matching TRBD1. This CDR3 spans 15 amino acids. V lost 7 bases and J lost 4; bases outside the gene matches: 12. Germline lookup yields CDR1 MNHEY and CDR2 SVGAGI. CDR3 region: CASTRQDPGGETQYF. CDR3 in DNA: TGTGCCAGCACTCGCCAAGACCCAGGGGGAGAGACCCAGTACTTC.

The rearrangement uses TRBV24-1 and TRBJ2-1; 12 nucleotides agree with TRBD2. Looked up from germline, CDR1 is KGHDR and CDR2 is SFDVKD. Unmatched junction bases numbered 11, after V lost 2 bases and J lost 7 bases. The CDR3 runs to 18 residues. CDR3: CATSDSRPSGGARNEQFF. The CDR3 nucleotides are TGTGCCACCAGTGATTCCCGTCCTAGCGGGGGGGCCCGGAATGAGCAGTTCTTC.

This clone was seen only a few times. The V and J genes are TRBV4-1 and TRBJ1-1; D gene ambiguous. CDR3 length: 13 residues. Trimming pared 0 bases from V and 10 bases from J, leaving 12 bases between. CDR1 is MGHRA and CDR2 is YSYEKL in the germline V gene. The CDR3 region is CASSQDFWRGAFF. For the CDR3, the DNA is TGCGCCAGCAGCCAAGATTTTTGGCGAGGAGCTTTCTTT.

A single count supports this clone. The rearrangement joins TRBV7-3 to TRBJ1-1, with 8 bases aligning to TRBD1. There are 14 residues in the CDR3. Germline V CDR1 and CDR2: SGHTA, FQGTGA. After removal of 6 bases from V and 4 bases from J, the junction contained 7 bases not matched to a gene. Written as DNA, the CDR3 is TGTGCCAGCAGTGCAGGGGGCTTGGGCACTGAAGCTTTCTTT. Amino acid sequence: CASSAGGLGTEAFF. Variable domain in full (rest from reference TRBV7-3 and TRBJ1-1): GAGVSQTPSNKVTEKGKYVELRCDPISGHTALYWYRQSLGQGPEFLIYFQGTGAADDSGLPNDRFFAVRPEGSVSTLKIQRTERGDSAVYLCASSAGGLGTEAFFGQGTRLTVV.

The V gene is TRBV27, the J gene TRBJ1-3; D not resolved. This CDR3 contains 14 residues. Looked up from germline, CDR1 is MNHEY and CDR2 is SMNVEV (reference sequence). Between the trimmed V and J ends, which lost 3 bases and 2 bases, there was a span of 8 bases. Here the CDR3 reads CASSFRHPGNTIYF. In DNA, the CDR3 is TGTGCCAGCAGTTTTCGGCATCCTGGAAACACCATATATTTT.

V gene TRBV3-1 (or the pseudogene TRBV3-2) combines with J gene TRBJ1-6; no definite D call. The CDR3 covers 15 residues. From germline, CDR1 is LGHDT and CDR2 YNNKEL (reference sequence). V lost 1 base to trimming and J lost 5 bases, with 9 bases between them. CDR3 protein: CASSQGMGNNSPLHF. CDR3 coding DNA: TGTGCCAGCAGCCAAGGGATGGGTAATAATTCACCCCTCCACTTT.

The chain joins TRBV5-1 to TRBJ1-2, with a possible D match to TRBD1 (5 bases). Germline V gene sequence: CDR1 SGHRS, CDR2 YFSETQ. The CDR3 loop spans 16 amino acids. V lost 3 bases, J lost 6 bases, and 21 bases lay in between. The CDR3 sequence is CASSSVGESGRNGYTF. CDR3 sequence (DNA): TGCGCCAGCAGCTCGGTGGGGGAATCAGGGAGGAATGGCTACACCTTC.

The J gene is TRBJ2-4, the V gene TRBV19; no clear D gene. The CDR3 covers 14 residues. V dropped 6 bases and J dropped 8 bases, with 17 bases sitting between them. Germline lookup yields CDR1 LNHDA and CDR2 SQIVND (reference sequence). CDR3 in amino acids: CASRSTTAVDIQYF. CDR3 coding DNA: TGTGCCAGTAGGAGTACTACAGCCGTAGACATTCAGTACTTC.

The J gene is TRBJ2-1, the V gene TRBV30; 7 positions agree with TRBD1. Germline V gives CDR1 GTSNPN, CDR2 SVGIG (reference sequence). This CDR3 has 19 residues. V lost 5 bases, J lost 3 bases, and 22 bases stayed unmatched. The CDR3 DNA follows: TGTGCCTGGTCGAGGGACAGATTCACCTCAGCTATCAGCTACAATGAGCAGTTCTTC. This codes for CAWSRDRFTSAISYNEQFF.

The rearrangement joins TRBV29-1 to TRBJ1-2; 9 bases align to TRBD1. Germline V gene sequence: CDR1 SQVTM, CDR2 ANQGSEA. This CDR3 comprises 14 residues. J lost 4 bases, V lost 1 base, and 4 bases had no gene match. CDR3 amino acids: CSVEVGQGTYGYTF. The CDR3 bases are TGCAGCGTTGAAGTGGGACAGGGAACCTATGGCTACACCTTC.

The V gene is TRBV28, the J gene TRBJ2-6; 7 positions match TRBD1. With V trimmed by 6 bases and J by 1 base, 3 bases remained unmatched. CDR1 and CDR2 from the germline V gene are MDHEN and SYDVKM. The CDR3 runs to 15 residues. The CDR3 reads CASRQTGSGANVLTF. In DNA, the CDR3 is TGTGCCAGCAGACAGACAGGGTCTGGGGCCAACGTCCTGACTTTC.

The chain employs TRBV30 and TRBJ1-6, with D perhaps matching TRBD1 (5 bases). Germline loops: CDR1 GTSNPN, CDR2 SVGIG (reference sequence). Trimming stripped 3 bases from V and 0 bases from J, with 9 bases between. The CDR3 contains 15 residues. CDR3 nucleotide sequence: TGTGCCTGGAGGGGGGATTACTCCTATAATTCACCCCTCCACTTT. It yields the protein CAWRGDYSYNSPLHF.

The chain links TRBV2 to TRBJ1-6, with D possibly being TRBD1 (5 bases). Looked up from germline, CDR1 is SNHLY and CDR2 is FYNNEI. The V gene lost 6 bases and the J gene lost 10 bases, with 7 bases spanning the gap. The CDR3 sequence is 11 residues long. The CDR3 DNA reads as TGTGCCAGCAGGAGGGGATCACCCCTCCACTTT. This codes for CASRRGSPLHF.

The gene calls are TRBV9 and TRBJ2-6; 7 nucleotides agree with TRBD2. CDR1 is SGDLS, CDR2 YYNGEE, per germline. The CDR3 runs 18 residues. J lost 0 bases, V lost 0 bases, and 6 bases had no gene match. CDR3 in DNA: TGTGCCAGCAGCGTAGAGGGAGGGCCCATCTCTGGGGCCAACGTCCTGACTTTC. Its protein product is CASSVEGGPISGANVLTF.

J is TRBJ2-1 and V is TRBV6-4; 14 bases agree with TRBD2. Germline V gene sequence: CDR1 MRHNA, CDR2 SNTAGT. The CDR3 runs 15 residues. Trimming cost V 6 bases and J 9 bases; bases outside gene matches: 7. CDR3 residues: CASRRLAGGLGEQFF. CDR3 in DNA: TGTGCCAGCAGGCGACTAGCGGGGGGGCTAGGTGAGCAGTTCTTC.

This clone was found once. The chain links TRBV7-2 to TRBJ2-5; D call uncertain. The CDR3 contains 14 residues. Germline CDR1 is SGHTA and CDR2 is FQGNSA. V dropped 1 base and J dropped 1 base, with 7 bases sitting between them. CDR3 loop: CASSLETPQETQYF. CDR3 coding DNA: TGTGCCAGCAGCTTAGAGACTCCCCAAGAGACCCAGTACTTC.

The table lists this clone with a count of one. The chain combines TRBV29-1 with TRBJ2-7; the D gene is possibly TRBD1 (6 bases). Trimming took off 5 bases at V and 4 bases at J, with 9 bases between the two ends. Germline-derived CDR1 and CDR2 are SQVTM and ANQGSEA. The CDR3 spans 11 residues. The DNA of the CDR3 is TGCAGCGTTATACAGGGATACGAGCAGTACTTC. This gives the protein CSVIQGYEQYF.

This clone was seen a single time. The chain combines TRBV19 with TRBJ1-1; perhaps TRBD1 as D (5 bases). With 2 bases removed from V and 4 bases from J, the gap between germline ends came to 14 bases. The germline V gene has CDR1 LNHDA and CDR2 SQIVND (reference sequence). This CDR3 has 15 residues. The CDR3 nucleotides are TGTGCCAGTAGTATAACGGGGGGTAAGACCACTGAAGCTTTCTTT. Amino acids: CASSITGGKTTEAFF.

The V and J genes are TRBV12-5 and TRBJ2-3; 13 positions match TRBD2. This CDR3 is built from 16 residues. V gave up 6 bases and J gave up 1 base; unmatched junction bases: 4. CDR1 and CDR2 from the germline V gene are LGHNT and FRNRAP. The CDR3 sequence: CASGGLAGWGTDTQYF. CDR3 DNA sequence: TGTGCTAGTGGGGGACTAGCGGGGTGGGGCACAGATACGCAGTATTTT.

The DNA for the CDR3 is TGTGCCAGCAGCTTAGGAGGGGTCGGTGAGGAGCTGTTTTTT. Amino acid sequence: CASSLGGVGEELFF. The V call is TRBV13, the J call TRBJ2-2; tentatively, D is TRBD1 (5 bases). The CDR3 runs to 14 residues. Per germline, CDR1 PRHDT and CDR2 FYEKMQ (reference sequence). Trimming removed 0 bases from V and 10 bases from J, with 12 bases in between.

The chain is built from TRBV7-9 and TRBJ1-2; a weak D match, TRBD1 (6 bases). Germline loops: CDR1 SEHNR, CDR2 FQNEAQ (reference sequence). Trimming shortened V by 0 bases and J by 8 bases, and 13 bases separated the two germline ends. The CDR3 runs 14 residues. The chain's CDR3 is CASSLATATGGYTF. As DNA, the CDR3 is TGTGCCAGCAGCTTAGCTACGGCAACAGGGGGCTACACCTTC.

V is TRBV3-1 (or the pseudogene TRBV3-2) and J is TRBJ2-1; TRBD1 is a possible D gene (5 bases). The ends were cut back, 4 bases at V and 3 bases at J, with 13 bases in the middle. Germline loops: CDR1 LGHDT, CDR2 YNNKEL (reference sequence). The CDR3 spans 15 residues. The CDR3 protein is CASSPTGADYNEQFF. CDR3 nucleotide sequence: TGTGCCAGCAGCCCCACAGGAGCCGACTACAATGAGCAGTTCTTC.